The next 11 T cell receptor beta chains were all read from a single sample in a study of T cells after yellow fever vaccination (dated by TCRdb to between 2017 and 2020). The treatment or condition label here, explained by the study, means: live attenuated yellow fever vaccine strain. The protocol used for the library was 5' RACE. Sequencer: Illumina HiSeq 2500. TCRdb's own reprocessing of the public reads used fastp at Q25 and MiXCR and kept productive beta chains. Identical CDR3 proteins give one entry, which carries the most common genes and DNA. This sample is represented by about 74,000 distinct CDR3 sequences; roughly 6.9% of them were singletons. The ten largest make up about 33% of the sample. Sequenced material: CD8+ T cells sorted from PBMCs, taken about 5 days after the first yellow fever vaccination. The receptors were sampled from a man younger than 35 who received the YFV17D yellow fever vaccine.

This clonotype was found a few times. The CDR3 reads CASSLFRGGSTDTQYF. The CDR3 coding sequence is TGTGCCAGCAGCTTATTTCGGGGGGGAAGCACAGATACGCAGTATTTT. V gene TRBV11-2 combines with J gene TRBJ2-3, with 8 positions matching TRBD2. V shed 2 bases and J 0 bases; nucleotides not matched to a gene: 4. Germline V gives CDR1 SGHAT, CDR2 FQNNGV. The CDR3 has 16 residues.

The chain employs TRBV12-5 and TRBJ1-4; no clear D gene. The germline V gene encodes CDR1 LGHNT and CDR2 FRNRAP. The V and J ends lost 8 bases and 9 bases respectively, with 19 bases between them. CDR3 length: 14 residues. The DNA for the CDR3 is TGTGCTAGTACCGGACGGTTCCGTAGGCAAAAACTGTTTTTT. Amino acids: CASTGRFRRQKLFF.

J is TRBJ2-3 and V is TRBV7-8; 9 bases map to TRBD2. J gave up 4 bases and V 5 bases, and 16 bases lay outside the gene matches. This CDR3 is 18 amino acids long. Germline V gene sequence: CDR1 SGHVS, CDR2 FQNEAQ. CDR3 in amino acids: CASSALAGKTRWPDTQYF. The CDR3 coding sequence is TGTGCCAGCAGCGCGCTAGCGGGAAAAACCCGTTGGCCAGATACGCAGTATTTT.

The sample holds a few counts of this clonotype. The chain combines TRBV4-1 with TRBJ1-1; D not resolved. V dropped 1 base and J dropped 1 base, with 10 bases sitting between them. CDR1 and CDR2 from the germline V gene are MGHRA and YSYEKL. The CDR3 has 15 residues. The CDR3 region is CASSQAPFRNTEAFF. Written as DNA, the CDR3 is TGCGCCAGCAGCCAAGCCCCGTTTAGGAACACTGAAGCTTTCTTT.

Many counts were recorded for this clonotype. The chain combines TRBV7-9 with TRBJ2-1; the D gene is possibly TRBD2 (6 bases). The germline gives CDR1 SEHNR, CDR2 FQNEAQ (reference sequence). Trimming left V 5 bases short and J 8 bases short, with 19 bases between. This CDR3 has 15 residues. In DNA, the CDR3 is TGTGCCAGCAGCCTCCTAGCGACTTCGTTTTATGAGCAGTTCTTC. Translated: CASSLLATSFYEQFF. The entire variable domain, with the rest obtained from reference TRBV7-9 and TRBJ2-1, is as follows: DTGVSQNPRHKITKRGQNVTFRCDPISEHNRLYWYRQTLGQGPEFLTYFQNEAQLEKSRLLSDRFSAERPKGSFSTLEIQRTEQGDSAMYLCASSLLATSFYEQFFGPGTRLTVL.

The CDR3 sequence is CASQTGGPKDTEAFF. The CDR3, as DNA: TGTGCCAGCCAAACCGGGGGGCCGAAAGACACTGAAGCTTTCTTT. J is TRBJ1-1 and V is TRBV6-2 or TRBV6-3; tentative D call: TRBD1 (6 bases). The CDR3 covers 15 residues. Trimming pared 8 bases from V and 3 bases from J, leaving 19 bases between. CDR1 MNHEY and CDR2 SVGEGT come from the germline V gene.

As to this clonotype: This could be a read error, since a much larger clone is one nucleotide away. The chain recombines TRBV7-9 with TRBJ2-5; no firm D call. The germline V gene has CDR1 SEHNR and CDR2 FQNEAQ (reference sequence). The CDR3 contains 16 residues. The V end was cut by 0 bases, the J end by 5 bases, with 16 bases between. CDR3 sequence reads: CASSLAISKSHETQYF. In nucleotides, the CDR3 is TGTGCCAGCAGCTTAGCGATAAGCAAATCACATGAGACCCAGTACTTC.

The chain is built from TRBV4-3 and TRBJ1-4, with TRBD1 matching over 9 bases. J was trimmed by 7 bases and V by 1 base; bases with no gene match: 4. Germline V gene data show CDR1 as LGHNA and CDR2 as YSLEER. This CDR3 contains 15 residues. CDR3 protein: CASSQGDREIEKLFF. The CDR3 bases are TGCGCCAGCAGCCAAGGGGACAGGGAAATTGAAAAACTGTTTTTT.

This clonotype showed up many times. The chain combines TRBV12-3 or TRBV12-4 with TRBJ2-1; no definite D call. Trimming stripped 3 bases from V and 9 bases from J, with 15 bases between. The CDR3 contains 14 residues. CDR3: CASSLSALGGEQFF. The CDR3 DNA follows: TGTGCCAGCAGTTTGTCAGCCTTGGGTGGTGAGCAGTTCTTC.

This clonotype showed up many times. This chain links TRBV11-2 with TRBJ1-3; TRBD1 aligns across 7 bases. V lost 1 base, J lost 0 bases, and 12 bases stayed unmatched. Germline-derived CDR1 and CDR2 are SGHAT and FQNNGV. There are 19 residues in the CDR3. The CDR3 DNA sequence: TGTGCCAGCAGCTTAGGCCCCGGGACAGCAAGCCCCTCTGGAAACACCATATATTTT. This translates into CASSLGPGTASPSGNTIYF.

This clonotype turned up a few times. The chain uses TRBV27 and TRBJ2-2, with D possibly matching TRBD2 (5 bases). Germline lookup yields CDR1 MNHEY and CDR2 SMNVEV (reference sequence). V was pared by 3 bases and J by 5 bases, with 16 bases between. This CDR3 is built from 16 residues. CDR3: CASSLINIGGTGELFF. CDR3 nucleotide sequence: TGTGCCAGCAGTTTGATCAATATCGGAGGTACCGGGGAGCTGTTTTTT.